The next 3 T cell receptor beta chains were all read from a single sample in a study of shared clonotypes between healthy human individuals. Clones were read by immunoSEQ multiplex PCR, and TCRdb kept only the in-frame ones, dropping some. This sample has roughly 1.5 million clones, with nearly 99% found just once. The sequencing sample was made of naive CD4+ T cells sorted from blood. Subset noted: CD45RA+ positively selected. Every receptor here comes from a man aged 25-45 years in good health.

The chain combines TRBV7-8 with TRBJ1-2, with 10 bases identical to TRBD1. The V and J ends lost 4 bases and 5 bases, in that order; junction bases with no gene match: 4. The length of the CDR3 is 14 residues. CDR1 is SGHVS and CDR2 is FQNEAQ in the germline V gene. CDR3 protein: CASSSTGGVYGYTF. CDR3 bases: TGTGCCAGCAGCTCGACAGGGGGCGTTTATGGCTACACCTTC.

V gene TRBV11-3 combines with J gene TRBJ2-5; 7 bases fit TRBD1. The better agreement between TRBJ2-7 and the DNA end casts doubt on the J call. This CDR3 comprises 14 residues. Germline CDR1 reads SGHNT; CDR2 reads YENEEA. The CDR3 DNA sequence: TGTGCCAGCAGCTTGACAGGGAGCTCCTACGAGCAGTACTTC. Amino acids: CASSLTGSSYEQYF.

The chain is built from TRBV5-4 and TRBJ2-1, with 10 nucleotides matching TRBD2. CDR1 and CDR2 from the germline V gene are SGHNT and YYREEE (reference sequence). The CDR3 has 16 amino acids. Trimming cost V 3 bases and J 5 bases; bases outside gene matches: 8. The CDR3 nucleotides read TGTGCCAGCAGCTCTCCTAGCGGGAGAAAGGACAATGAGCAGTTCTTC. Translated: CASSSPSGRKDNEQFF.